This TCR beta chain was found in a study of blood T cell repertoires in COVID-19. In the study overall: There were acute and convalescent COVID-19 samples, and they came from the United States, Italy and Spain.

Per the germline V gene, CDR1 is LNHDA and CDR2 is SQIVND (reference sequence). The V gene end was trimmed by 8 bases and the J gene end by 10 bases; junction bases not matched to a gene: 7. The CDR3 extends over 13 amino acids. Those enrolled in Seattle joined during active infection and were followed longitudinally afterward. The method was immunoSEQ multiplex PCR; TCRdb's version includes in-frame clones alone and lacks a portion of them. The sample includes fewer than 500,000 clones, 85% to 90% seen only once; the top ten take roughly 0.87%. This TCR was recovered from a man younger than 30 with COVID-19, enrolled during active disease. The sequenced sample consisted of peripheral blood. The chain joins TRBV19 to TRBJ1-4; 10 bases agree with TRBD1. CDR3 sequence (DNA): TGTGCCAGTGCCGGGACAGGGGTGGCAAAACTGTTTTTT. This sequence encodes CASAGTGVAKLFF.